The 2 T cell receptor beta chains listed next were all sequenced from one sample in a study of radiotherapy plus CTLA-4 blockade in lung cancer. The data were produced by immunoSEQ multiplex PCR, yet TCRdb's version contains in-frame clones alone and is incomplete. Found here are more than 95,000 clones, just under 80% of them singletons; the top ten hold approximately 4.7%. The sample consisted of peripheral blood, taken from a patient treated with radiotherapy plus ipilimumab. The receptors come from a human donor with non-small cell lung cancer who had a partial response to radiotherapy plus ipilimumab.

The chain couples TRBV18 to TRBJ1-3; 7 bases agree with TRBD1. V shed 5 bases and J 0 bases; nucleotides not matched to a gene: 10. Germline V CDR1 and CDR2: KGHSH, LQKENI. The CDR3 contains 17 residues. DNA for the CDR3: TGTGCCAGCTCATCCCAGACAGGGATGTACTCTGGAAACACCATATATTTT. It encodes CASSSQTGMYSGNTIYF. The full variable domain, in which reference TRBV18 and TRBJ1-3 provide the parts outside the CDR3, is NAGVMQNPRHLVRRRGQEARLRCSPMKGHSHVYWYRQLPEEGLKFMVYLQKENIIDESGMPKERFSAEFPKEGPSILRIQQVVRGDSAAYFCASSSQTGMYSGNTIYFGEGSWLTVV.

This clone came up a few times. CDR3 in amino acids: CATSRPVVNQPQHF. DNA for the CDR3: TGTGCCACCAGCAGACCCGTAGTAAATCAGCCCCAGCATTTT. V usage is TRBV15 and J usage is TRBJ1-5, with unresolved D. This CDR3 contains 14 residues. Germline-derived CDR1 and CDR2 are LNHNV and YYDKDF (reference sequence). V shed 2 bases and J shed 4 bases, with 9 bases lying between them.